The sample holds one count of the clone carrying this T cell receptor beta chain. As defined, naive CD8 cells were CD45RO-negative and positively selected for CCR7, with terminally differentiated effector memory CD45RA+ cells excluded. Repertoires were generated with immunoSEQ multiplex PCR, while TCRdb's copy carries only in-frame clones and drops some. The sample lists around 1.9 million clones, just under 95% seen once, with roughly 1.7% in the top ten. This sample was taken from a study of shared clonotypes between healthy human individuals. Trimming removed 4 bases from V and 5 bases from J; junction bases left unmatched: 4. CDR3 length: 14 residues. Germline values: CDR1 SNHLY, CDR2 FYNNEI.

The sequenced sample consisted of naive CD8+ T cells from PBMCs. The chain carries TRBV2 and TRBJ2-2; TRBD2 agrees at 7 bases. This clonotype originated in a man between 18 and 29 years old in good health. Some clones in this sample may be carry-over from other donors' samples. The CDR3 sequence: CASSAWGGTGELFF. The CDR3 DNA is TGTGCCAGCAGTGCTTGGGGAGGGACCGGGGAGCTGTTTTTT.